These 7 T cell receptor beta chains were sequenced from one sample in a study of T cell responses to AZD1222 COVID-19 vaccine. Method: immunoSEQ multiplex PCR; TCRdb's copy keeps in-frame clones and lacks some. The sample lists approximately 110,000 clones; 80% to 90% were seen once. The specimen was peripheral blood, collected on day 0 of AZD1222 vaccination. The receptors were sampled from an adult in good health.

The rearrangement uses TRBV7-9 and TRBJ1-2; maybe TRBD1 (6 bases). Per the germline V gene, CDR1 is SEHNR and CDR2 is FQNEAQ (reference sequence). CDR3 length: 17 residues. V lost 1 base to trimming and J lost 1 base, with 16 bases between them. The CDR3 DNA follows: TGTGCCAGCAGCTTAGTAGGTACAGGGCGCGGTAACTATGGCTACACCTTC. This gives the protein CASSLVGTGRGNYGYTF.

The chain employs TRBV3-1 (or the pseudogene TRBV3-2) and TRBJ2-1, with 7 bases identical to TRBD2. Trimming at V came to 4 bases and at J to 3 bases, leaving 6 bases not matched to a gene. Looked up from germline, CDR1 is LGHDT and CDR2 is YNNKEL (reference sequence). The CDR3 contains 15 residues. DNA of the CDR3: TGTGCCAGCAGCCCTACTGGCGGGGGCTACAATGAGCAGTTCTTC. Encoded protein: CASSPTGGGYNEQFF.

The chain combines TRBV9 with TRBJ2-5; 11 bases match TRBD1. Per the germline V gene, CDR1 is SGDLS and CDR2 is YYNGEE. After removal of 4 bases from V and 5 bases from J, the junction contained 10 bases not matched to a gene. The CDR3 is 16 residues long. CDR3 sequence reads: CASSPNPGTGGETQYF. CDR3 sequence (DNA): TGTGCCAGCAGCCCTAACCCTGGGACAGGGGGGGAGACCCAGTACTTC.

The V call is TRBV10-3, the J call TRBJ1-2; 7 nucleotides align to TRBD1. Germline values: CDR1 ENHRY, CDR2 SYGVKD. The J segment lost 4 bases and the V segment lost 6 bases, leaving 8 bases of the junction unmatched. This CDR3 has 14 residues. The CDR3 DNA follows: TGTGCCATCAGACTAGGGGGCTCAGGCTATGGCTACACCTTC. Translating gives CAIRLGGSGYGYTF.

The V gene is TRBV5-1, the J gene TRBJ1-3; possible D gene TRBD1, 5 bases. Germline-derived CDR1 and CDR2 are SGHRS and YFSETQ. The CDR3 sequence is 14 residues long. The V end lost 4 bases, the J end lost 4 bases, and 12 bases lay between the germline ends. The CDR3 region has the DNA TGCGCCAGCAGCCCAGGGTCGGCGGGAAACACCATATATTTT. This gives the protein CASSPGSAGNTIYF.

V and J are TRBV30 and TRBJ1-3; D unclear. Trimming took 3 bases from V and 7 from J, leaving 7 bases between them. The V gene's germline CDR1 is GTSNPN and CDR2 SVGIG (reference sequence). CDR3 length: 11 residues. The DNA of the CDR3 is TGTGCCTGGAGCGAGACCAACACCATATATTTT. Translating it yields CAWSETNTIYF.

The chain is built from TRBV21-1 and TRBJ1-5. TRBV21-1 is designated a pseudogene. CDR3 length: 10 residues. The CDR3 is CASIRQPQHF. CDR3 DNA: TGTGCCAGCATCCGTCAGCCCCAGCATTTT.